This T cell receptor (beta chain) was captured in a study of blood T cells in healthy people across ages. This clonotype was observed a handful of times. Germline V gene data show CDR1 as SGHAT and CDR2 as FQNNGV. The CDR3 is 17 amino acids. The second PCR ran about 6 to 12 cycles with a sample-barcoded 5' primer and J-beta primers. Template switching added a 12-random-nucleotide identifier to every cDNA molecule. A single record per CDR3 protein comes from TCRdb applying MiXCR to the 5' RACE reads. Of 600,000 to 1,000,000 distinct CDR3 sequences detected, roughly 25% appear once; the ten largest clones hold 3% to 4.5%. These data also formed part of another study, on T cells of mothers and their children.

This clonotype was obtained from a boy between 10 and 17 years old in good health. V is TRBV11-2 and J is TRBJ2-5, with TRBD2 matching 14 bases. TRBJ2-1 explains the end of the DNA better; the J call may be wrong. Sequenced sample: blood. CDR3 region: CASSLGPGLAGVYEQFF. Here the CDR3 DNA reads TGTGCCAGCAGCTTAGGACCGGGACTAGCGGGAGTGTATGAGCAGTTCTTC.